Below are 8 T cell receptor beta chains sequenced from a single sample in a study of blood T cell repertoires in COVID-19. Using immunoSEQ multiplex PCR, the repertoire was profiled, and TCRdb retains in-frame clones only, with some absent. This sample has about 100,000 clones, with around four fifths found just once. The source material was peripheral blood. The receptors stem from a man aged 50 to 60 with active or convalescent COVID-19.

There are a few counts of this clone. This chain links TRBV6-6 with TRBJ2-7; 7 bases fit TRBD1. The V segment lost 5 bases and the J segment 2 bases; nucleotides outside the gene matches: 6. In germline, CDR1 is MNHNY, CDR2 SVGAGI (reference sequence). The CDR3 extends over 14 amino acids. The CDR3 DNA reads TGTGCCAGCAGTCGCCGGGACAGCGCCTACGAGCAGTACTTC. It yields the protein CASSRRDSAYEQYF.

The chain joins TRBV21-1 to TRBJ1-1. TRBV21-1 is designated a pseudogene. The CDR3 runs to 16 residues. CDR3 residues: CASSKGGVPGDTEAFF. DNA for the CDR3: TGTGCCAGCAGCAAAGGGGGGGTGCCGGGGGACACTGAAGCTTTCTTT.

J is TRBJ2-5 and V is TRBV2; 8 bases align to TRBD2. CDR1 is SNHLY and CDR2 is FYNNEI in the germline V gene. This CDR3 has 14 amino acids. Trimming at V came to 5 bases and at J to 2 bases, leaving 4 bases not matched to a gene. CDR3 bases: TGTGCCAGCAGTAGGGGACTAGTTCAAGAGACCCAGTACTTC. Encoded protein: CASSRGLVQETQYF.

The chain couples TRBV15 to TRBJ2-7; unclear D gene. This CDR3 contains 15 residues. V was clipped by 0 bases and J by 2 bases, with 11 bases between them. In germline, CDR1 is LNHNV, CDR2 YYDKDF (reference sequence). In nucleotides, the CDR3 is TGTGCCACCAGCAGAGAAGGAGAAACAACCTACGAGCAGTACTTC. Amino acid sequence: CATSREGETTYEQYF.

The CDR3 bases are TGTGCCTGGGAGGAGGCTAGCGGTGACAATGAGCAGTTCTTC. Protein: CAWEEASGDNEQFF. V is TRBV30 and J is TRBJ2-1, with 7 bases aligning to TRBD2. The CDR3 covers 14 residues. CDR1 and CDR2 from the germline V gene are GTSNPN and SVGIG (reference sequence). J gave up 5 bases and V 5 bases, and 9 bases lay outside the gene matches.

A single count supports this clone. The chain joins TRBV10-1 to TRBJ1-5; TRBD1 aligns across 7 bases. This CDR3 is 14 amino acids long. The germline CDR1 and CDR2 sequences are WNHNN and SYGVQD (reference sequence). The trim removed 5 bases at V and 6 bases at J, leaving 7 bases unmatched. The CDR3 DNA reads TGCGCCAGCAGTTCAGACAGGGATGGTCAGCCCCAGCATTTT. Translation gives CASSSDRDGQPQHF.

The gene calls are TRBV19 and TRBJ1-3, with 7 bases aligning to TRBD1. The V and J ends lost 3 bases and 3 bases, in that order; junction bases with no gene match: 8. CDR1 is LNHDA, CDR2 SQIVND, per germline (reference sequence). This CDR3 is built from 16 residues. CDR3 nucleotide sequence: TGTGCCAGTAGTATTGGTGGAGGGGGCTTTGGAAACACCATATATTTT. Translated, it gives CASSIGGGGFGNTIYF.

This sequence joins TRBV2 and TRBJ1-1; 11 nucleotides agree with TRBD1. The CDR3 sequence is 14 residues long. From germline, CDR1 is SNHLY and CDR2 FYNNEI. J gave up 4 bases and V 6 bases, and 4 bases lay outside the gene matches. This CDR3 is CASRGGQGATEAFF. The CDR3 DNA sequence: TGTGCCAGCAGGGGAGGACAGGGGGCCACTGAAGCTTTCTTT.